This TCR beta chain was recovered during a study of HIV-infected patients and healthy controls. The CDR3 has 14 amino acids. J lost 2 bases, V lost 8 bases, and 4 bases had no gene match. Germline lookup yields CDR1 MNHEY and CDR2 SMNVEV (reference sequence). There are many counts of this clonotype. Alpha and beta constant-region primers primed reverse transcription of around 0.5 ug RNA. Separate chain-specific third strand synthesis with multiplexing indices produced the alpha and beta libraries. The library had 12-nucleotide molecular identifiers formed by two random hexamers joined together. Each CDR3 protein is one row after TCRdb ran MiXCR on the 5' RACE reads. This sample yields 4,300 or so distinct CDR3 sequences, of which more than 10% are seen a single time; approximately 13% belongs to the top ten. No cell fractionation was done, so the repertoire covers all unsorted peripheral blood T cells.

The starting material was blood, obtained before antiretroviral therapy. The chain joins TRBV27 to TRBJ2-2; 8 nucleotides align to TRBD1. The receptor was derived from an adult with HIV infection. CDR3 sequence: CASGTGGNTGELFF. The CDR3 nucleotides are TGTGCCAGCGGCACAGGGGGTAACACCGGGGAGCTGTTTTTT.